The T cell receptor (beta chain) under discussion was sequenced for a study of CD8 T cells in Susac syndrome. It was with random hexamers that about 0.45 to 1 ug RNA was reverse transcribed. TCRdb used MiXCR to reprocess the immunoSEQ multiplex PCR reads, holding one entry per CDR3 protein. The sample contains approximately 150,000 distinct CDR3 sequences, around 75% of which appear only once. The CDR3 totals 16 residues. V dropped 3 bases and J dropped 6 bases, with 18 bases sitting between them. Germline CDR1 is SNHLY and CDR2 is FYNNEI. The TCR originated in a human donor with multiple sclerosis. The sample comprised CD8+ T cells from PBMCs. The chain has TRBV2 and TRBJ1-3; tentative D call: TRBD1 (6 bases). CDR3 protein: CASSEGLDSTLNTIYF. The CDR3 DNA sequence: TGTGCCAGCAGTGAGGGGTTGGACAGCACTCTAAACACCATATATTTT.